This TCR beta chain was obtained from a study of T cells in Graves' hyperthyroidism and ophthalmopathy. This CDR3 is 14 amino acids long. Germline values: CDR1 MDHEN, CDR2 SYDVKM. V dropped 6 bases and J dropped 0 bases, with 9 bases sitting between them. Using 10 ml of fresh peripheral blood, PBMCs were prepared. RNA transcripts provided the source from which TCR beta CDR3 regions were amplified. TCR CDR3 underwent first-round RT-PCR with the HTBI primer set. TCRdb recomputed calls from the multiplex PCR reads with MiXCR, one row per CDR3 protein. Counted here are fewer than 800,000 distinct CDR3 sequences, about 16% occurring once; the ten biggest clones make up under 9.5%. Study-wide results and limits: Blood held most thyroid clonotypes expanded above 0.001 frequency.

A remark on this clonotype: Its target is unknown.

The receptor was derived from a man aged 18 to 29 with Graves' hyperthyroidism. J is TRBJ1-3 and V is TRBV28; D is uncertain. The sequenced sample consisted of blood. This CDR3 reads CASRSPHSGNTIYF. CDR3 nucleotides: TGTGCCAGCAGATCCCCTCACTCTGGAAACACCATATATTTT.